Only a few counts were recorded for the clone carrying this T cell receptor beta chain. No antigen is known for it. Synthesis of TCR cDNA relied on 5'RACE template switching, which attached a universal primer site and UMIs. TCRdb analysed the 5' RACE reads with MiXCR anew, one entry per CDR3 protein. Of hundreds of thousands of distinct CDR3 sequences listed, 9.5% to 15% were seen once; the top ten hold 3.2%. This record comes from a study of T cells after yellow fever vaccination. Study as a whole: The authors prepared low-cell-number fractions using SMART-Seq v4 Ultra Low Input.

Germline V CDR1 and CDR2: SGDLS, YYNGEE. V lost 7 bases, J lost 1 base, and 8 bases lay in between. The CDR3 covers 13 residues. Study results and caveats: Bulk-population clonotypes that are abundant could appear as contaminants in FACS-sorted repertoires. Re-detected after boosting: most primary clones, more than 95% of CD4 and around 86% of CD8.

The chain carries TRBV9 and TRBJ2-2; weak D call: TRBD2 (5 bases). The source of this sequence is a man between 18 and 35 years old who received the YFV17D yellow fever vaccine. The sample was CD4+ T cells sorted from PBMCs, taken 15 days after the yellow fever booster vaccination. CDR3 sequence (DNA): TGTGCCAGCTTGGACTGGAACACCGGGGAGCTGTTTTTT. The encoded protein is CASLDWNTGELFF.